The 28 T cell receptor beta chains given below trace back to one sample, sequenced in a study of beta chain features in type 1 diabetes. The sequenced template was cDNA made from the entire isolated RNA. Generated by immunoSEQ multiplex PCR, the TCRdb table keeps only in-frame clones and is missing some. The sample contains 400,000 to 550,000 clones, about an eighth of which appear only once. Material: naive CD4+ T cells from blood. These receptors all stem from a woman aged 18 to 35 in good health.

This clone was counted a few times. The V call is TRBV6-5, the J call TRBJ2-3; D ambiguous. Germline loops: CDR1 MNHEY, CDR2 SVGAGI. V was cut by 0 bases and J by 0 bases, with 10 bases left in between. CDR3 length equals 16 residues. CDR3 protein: CASSYSPSRSTDTQYF. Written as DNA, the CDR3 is TGTGCCAGCAGTTACTCGCCTTCGAGAAGCACAGATACGCAGTATTTT.

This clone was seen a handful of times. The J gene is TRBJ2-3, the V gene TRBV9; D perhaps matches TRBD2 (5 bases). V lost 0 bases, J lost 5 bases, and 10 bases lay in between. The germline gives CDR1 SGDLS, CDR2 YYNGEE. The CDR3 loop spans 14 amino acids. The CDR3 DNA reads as TGTGCCAGCAGCGTAGTTGTTCGGGGAGATACGCAGTATTTT. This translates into CASSVVVRGDTQYF.

CDR3 coding DNA: TGTGCCAGCACCGACGGACAGGCGGGCTCCTACGAGCAGTACTTC. Its translation is CASTDGQAGSYEQYF. This chain connects TRBV2 to TRBJ2-7, with 7 bases that match TRBD1. Per the germline V gene, CDR1 is SNHLY and CDR2 is FYNNEI. The CDR3 runs to 15 residues. V lost 7 bases to trimming and J lost 0 bases; unmatched junction nucleotides: 9.

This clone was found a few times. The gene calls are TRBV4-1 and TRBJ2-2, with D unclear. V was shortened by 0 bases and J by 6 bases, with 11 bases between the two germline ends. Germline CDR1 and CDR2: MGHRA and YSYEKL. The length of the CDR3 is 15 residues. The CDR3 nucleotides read TGCGCCAGCAGCCAAGATGGGCGCGGTGCCGGGGAGCTGTTTTTT. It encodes CASSQDGRGAGELFF.

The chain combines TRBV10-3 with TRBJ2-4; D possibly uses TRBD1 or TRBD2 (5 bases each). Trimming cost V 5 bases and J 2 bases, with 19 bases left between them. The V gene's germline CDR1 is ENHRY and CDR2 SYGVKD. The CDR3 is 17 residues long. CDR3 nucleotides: TGTGCCATCAGTACCCCTCGAGGGGCAGCGACCAAAAACATTCAGTACTTC. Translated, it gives CAISTPRGAATKNIQYF.

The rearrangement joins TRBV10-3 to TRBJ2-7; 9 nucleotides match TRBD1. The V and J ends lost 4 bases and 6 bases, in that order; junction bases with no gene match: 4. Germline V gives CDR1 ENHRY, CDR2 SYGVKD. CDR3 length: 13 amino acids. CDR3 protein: CAISAVTGGEQYV. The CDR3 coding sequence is TGTGCCATCAGTGCTGTGACAGGGGGCGAGCAGTACGTC.

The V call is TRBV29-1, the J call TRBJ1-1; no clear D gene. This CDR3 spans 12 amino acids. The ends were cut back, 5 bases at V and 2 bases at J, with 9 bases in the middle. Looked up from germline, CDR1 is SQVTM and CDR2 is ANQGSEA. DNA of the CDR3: TGCAGCGTTAGGGCCCTTAACACTGAAGCTTTCTTT. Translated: CSVRALNTEAFF.

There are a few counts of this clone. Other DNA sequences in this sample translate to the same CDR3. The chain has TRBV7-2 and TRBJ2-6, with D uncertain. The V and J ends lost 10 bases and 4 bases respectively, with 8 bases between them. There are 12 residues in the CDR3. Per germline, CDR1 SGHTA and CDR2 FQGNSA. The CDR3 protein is CAIRAGANVLTF. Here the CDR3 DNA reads TGTGCCATCCGGGCGGGGGCCAACGTCCTGACTTTC.

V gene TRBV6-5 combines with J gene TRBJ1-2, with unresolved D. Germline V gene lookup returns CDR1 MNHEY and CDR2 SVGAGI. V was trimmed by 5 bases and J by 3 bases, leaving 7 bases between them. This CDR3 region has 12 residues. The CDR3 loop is CASSPAHYGYTF. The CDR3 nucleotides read TGTGCCAGCAGTCCCGCGCACTATGGCTACACCTTC.

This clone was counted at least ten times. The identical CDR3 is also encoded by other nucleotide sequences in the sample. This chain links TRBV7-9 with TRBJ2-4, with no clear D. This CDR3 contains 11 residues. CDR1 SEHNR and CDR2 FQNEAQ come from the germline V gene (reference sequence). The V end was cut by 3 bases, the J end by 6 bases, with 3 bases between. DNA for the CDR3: TGTGCCAGCAGCTTGGGAAACATTCAGTACTTC. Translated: CASSLGNIQYF.

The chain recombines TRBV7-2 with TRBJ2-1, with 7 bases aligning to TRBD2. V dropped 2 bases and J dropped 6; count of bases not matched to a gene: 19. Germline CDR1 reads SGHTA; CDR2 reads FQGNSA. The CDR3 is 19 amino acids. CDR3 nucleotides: TGTGCCAGCAGCTTATTTCGGACCGTTCCGGGACTAAGGATCAATGAGCAGTTCTTC. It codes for CASSLFRTVPGLRINEQFF.

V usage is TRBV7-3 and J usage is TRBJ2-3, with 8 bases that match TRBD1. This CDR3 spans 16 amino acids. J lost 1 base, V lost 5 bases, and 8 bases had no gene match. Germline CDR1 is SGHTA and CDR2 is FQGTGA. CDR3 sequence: CASSPGTGSGTDTQYF. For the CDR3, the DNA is TGTGCCAGCAGCCCAGGGACAGGTTCGGGCACAGATACGCAGTATTTT.

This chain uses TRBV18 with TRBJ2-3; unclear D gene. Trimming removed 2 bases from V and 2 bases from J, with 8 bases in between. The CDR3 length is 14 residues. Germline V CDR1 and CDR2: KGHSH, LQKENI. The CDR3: CASSPGQHTDTQYF. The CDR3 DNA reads TGTGCCAGCTCACCAGGGCAGCACACAGATACGCAGTATTTT.

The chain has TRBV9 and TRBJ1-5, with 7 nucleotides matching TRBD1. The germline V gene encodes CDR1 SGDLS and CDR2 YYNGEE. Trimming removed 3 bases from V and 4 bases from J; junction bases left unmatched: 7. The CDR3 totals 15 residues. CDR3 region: CASSDTGTVNQPQHF. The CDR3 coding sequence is TGTGCCAGCAGCGACACGGGGACAGTTAATCAGCCCCAGCATTTT.

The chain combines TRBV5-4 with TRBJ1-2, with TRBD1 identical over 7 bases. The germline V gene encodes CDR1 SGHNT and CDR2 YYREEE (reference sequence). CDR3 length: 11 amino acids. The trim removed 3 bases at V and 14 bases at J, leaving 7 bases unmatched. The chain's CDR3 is CASSWGQPPTF. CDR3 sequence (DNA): TGTGCCAGCAGCTGGGGACAGCCACCTACCTTC.

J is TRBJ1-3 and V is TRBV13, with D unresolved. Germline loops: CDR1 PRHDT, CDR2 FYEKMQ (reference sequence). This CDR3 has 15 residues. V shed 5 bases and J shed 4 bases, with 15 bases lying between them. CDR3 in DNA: TGTGCCAGCAGCCGCAAGACGGATTGGGGAAACACCATATATTTT. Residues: CASSRKTDWGNTIYF.

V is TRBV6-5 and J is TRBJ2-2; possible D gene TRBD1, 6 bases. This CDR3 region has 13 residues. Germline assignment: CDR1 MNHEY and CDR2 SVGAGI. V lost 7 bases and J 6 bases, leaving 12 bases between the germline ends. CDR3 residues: CASTPGAPGELFF. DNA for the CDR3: TGTGCCAGCACCCCAGGGGCCCCCGGGGAGCTGTTTTTT.

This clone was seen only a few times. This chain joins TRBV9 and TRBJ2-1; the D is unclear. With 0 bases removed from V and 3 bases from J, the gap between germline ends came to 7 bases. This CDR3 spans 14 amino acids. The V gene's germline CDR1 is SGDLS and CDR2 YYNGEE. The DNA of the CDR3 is TGTGCCAGCAGCGTAGGCGGAGACTACAATGAGCAGTTCTTC. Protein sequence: CASSVGGDYNEQFF.

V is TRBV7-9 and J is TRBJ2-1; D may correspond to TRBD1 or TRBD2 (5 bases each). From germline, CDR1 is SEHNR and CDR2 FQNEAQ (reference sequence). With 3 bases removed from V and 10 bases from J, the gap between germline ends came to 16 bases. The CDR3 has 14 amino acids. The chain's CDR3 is CASSLDGAVREQFF. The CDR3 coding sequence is TGTGCCAGCAGCTTGGACGGGGCGGTCAGGGAGCAGTTCTTC.

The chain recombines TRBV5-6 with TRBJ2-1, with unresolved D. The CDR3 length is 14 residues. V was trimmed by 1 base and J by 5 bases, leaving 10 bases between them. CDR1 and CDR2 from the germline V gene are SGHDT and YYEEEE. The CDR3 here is CASSLTNYDNEQFF. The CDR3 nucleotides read TGTGCCAGCAGCTTGACAAATTACGACAATGAGCAGTTCTTC.

Here the CDR3 reads CASSQAAGVYPDTQYF. The CDR3 DNA reads TGCGCCAGCAGCCAAGCAGCGGGGGTGTACCCAGATACGCAGTATTTT. The chain couples TRBV4-1 to TRBJ2-3, with 8 bases aligning to TRBD2. CDR3 length: 16 amino acids. The ends lost 1 base at V and 4 bases at J; junction bases unmatched: 7. Per the germline V gene, CDR1 is MGHRA and CDR2 is YSYEKL.

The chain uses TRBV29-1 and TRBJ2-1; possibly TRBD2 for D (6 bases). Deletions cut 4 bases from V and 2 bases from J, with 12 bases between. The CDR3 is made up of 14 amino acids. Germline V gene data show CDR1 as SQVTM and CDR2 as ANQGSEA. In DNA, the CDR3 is TGCAGCGTTGGGAGGGGCTTGGCCTACAATGAGCAGTTCTTC. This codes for CSVGRGLAYNEQFF.

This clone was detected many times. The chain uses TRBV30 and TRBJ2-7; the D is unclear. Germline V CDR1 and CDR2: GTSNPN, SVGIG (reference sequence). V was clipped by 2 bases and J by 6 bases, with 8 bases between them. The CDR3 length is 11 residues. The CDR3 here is CAWSHMGEQYF. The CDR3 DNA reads TGTGCCTGGAGTCACATGGGCGAGCAGTACTTC.

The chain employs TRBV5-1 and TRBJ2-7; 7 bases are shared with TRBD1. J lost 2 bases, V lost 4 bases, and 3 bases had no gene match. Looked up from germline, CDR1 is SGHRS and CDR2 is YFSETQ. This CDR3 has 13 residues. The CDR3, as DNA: TGCGCCAGCAGCCGAGGGACAGCCTACGAGCAGTACTTC. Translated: CASSRGTAYEQYF.

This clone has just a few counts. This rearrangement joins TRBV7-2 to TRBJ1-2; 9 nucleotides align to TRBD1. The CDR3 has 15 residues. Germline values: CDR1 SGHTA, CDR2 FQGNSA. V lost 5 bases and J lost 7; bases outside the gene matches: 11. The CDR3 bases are TGTGCCAGCAGCGGCACAGGGGGCGCGTGGAGTGGCTACACCTTC. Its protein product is CASSGTGGAWSGYTF.

CDR3 in DNA: TGTGCCAGCAGCTCAAGACACACTGAAGCTTTCTTT. Residues: CASSSRHTEAFF. V and J are TRBV7-9 and TRBJ1-1; D is unclear. The ends were cut back, 4 bases at V and 3 bases at J, with 6 bases in the middle. The CDR3 spans 12 residues. The germline V gene encodes CDR1 SEHNR and CDR2 FQNEAQ (reference sequence).

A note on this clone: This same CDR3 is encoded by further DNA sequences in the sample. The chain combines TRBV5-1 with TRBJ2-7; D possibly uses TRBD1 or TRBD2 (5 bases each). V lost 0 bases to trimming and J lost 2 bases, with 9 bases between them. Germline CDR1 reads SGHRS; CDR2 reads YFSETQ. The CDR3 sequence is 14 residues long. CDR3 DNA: TGCGCCAGCAGCTTGGCCCCGGGGCCCTACGAGCAGTACTTC. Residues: CASSLAPGPYEQYF.

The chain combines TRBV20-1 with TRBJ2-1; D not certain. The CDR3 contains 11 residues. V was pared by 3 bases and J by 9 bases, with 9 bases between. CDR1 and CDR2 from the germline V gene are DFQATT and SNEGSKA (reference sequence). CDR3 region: CSASRAGEQFF. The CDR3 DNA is TGCAGTGCTAGTCGGGCTGGTGAGCAGTTCTTC.